The 24 T cell receptor beta chains below all came from one sample that was sequenced in a study of CD8 T cells in ankylosing spondylitis. TCRdb ran MiXCR on the 5' RACE reads and lists one entry per CDR3 protein. Of around 250,000 distinct CDR3 sequences in the sample, approximately 30% were seen once. The sample comprised blood, either unsorted or a sorted T cell fraction (not recorded which). These receptor sequences come from a male donor with ankylosing spondylitis or in good health (not recorded which).

This clonotype has just a few counts. The gene calls are TRBV7-3 and TRBJ2-7; the D gene is possibly TRBD2 (6 bases). CDR3 size: 14 residues. The germline V gene has CDR1 SGHTA and CDR2 FQGTGA. Trimming cost V 5 bases and J 5 bases, with 16 bases left between them. CDR3 sequence: CASSPLRGSHEQYF. The DNA for the CDR3 is TGTGCCAGCAGCCCCTTGCGGGGTTCCCACGAGCAGTACTTC.

The genes are TRBV29-1 and TRBJ2-5; D is ambiguous. Trimming pared 3 bases from V and 2 bases from J, leaving 7 bases between. CDR1 is SQVTM, CDR2 ANQGSEA, per germline. The length of the CDR3 is 12 residues. CDR3 residues: CSVDDHQETQYF. CDR3 bases: TGCAGCGTTGACGATCATCAAGAGACCCAGTACTTC.

The chain is built from TRBV18 and TRBJ2-1; 12 nucleotides align to TRBD2. V lost 6 bases, J lost 1 base, and 10 bases stayed unmatched. This CDR3 comprises 18 residues. CDR1 KGHSH and CDR2 LQKENI come from the germline V gene. CDR3 nucleotides: TGTGCCAGCTCCCCCGGGCTAGCGGGGGGGCGGTCCTACAATGAGCAGTTCTTC. Its protein is CASSPGLAGGRSYNEQFF.

The rearrangement links TRBV7-9 to TRBJ1-1; D possibly corresponds to TRBD1 (6 bases). Germline CDR1 SEHNR, CDR2 FQNEAQ (reference sequence). This CDR3 has 15 amino acids. The V end lost 1 base, the J end lost 4 bases, and 13 bases lay between the germline ends. The CDR3 sequence is CASSLERVGATEAFF. In DNA, the CDR3 is TGTGCCAGCAGCTTAGAGCGGGTGGGGGCCACTGAAGCTTTCTTT.

The table lists this clonotype with a few counts. The CDR3 nucleotides read TGCAGTGCTAGAGCAAAATCCATGAACACTGAAGCTTTCTTT. Protein sequence: CSARAKSMNTEAFF. V gene TRBV20-1 combines with J gene TRBJ1-1; D not resolved. V lost 1 base and J 0 bases, leaving 9 bases between the germline ends. From germline, CDR1 is DFQATT and CDR2 SNEGSKA (reference sequence). The length of the CDR3 is 14 residues.

For the CDR3, the DNA is TGCAGTGCTCGGACAGGGGGCAAGATGGGTACGCAGTATTTT. Amino acids: CSARTGGKMGTQYF. J is TRBJ2-3 and V is TRBV20-1; 11 positions match TRBD1. V shed 5 bases and J 8 bases; nucleotides not matched to a gene: 9. The CDR3 has 14 amino acids. Germline V gene data show CDR1 as DFQATT and CDR2 as SNEGSKA (reference sequence).

The CDR3: CSVVQSFNGYTF. As DNA, the CDR3 is TGCAGCGTTGTACAGAGCTTTAATGGCTACACCTTC. The V gene is TRBV29-1, the J gene TRBJ1-2; D gene uncertain. Germline V CDR1 and CDR2: SQVTM, ANQGSEA. Trimming pared 4 bases from V and 6 bases from J, leaving 12 bases between. The CDR3 spans 12 residues.

This clonotype was counted a few times. This chain uses TRBV5-1 with TRBJ2-2, with unresolved D. Germline lookup yields CDR1 SGHRS and CDR2 YFSETQ. V lost 4 bases and J 5 bases, leaving 6 bases between the germline ends. The CDR3 runs 12 residues. In DNA, the CDR3 is TGCGCCAGCAGCACAGTAACCGGGGAGCTGTTTTTT. Its protein is CASSTVTGELFF. Combining the CDR3 with reference TRBV5-1 and TRBJ2-2 gives the whole variable domain KAGVTQTPRYLIKTRGQQVTLSCSPISGHRSVSWYQQTPGQGLQFLFEYFSETQRNKGNFPGRFSGRQFSNSRSEMNVSTLELGDSALYLCASSTVTGELFFGEGSRLTVL.

V and J are TRBV12-3 or TRBV12-4 and TRBJ1-2; D might be TRBD1 (6 bases). The CDR3 is 14 residues long. V gave up 0 bases and J gave up 7 bases, with 12 bases separating them. CDR3 in amino acids: CASSLALSGVGYTF. The CDR3 region has the DNA TGTGCCAGCAGTTTAGCGCTCTCAGGGGTTGGCTACACCTTC.

CDR3 coding DNA: TGTGCCAGCAGCCAGGGACTAGCGGGCCAAGAGACCCAGTACTTC. Protein: CASSQGLAGQETQYF. The rearrangement joins TRBV12-3 or TRBV12-4 to TRBJ2-5, with 12 bases that match TRBD2. The J segment lost 1 base and the V segment lost 6 bases, leaving 3 bases of the junction unmatched. The CDR3 spans 15 residues.

The rearrangement links TRBV5-1 to TRBJ2-3; unclear D gene. CDR1 is SGHRS, CDR2 YFSETQ, per germline. V was pared by 1 base and J by 4 bases, with 10 bases between. CDR3 size: 14 residues. This chain's CDR3 is CASSLFPSSDTQYF. The CDR3 nucleotides read TGCGCCAGCAGCTTGTTTCCTTCCTCAGATACGCAGTATTTT.

The V gene is TRBV7-6, the J gene TRBJ2-3, with D tentatively TRBD1 or TRBD2 (5 bases each). Trimming shortened V by 5 bases and J by 6 bases, and 21 bases separated the two germline ends. Germline V CDR1 and CDR2: SGHVS, FNYEAQ. The CDR3 has 16 residues. In DNA form, the CDR3 reads TGTGCCAGCAGCGATCAAAGTCCCGGGGCCACGGATACGCAGTATTTT. The encoded protein is CASSDQSPGATDTQYF.

This clonotype was counted between two and nine times. The chain is built from TRBV20-1 and TRBJ2-3, with 10 nucleotides matching TRBD1. CDR1 is DFQATT and CDR2 is SNEGSKA in the germline V gene (reference sequence). The J segment lost 5 bases and the V segment lost 0 bases, leaving 5 bases of the junction unmatched. This CDR3 region has 15 residues. The CDR3 protein is CSAREGQGKVDTQYF. For the CDR3, the DNA is TGCAGTGCTAGAGAGGGACAGGGGAAGGTAGATACGCAGTATTTT.

This chain joins TRBV7-9 and TRBJ2-1; perhaps TRBD2 as D (5 bases). V was shortened by 5 bases and J by 7 bases, with 15 bases between the two germline ends. Germline CDR1 is SEHNR and CDR2 is FQNEAQ (reference sequence). The CDR3 has 14 amino acids. The CDR3 spells CASSPTRGVNEQFF. The CDR3 nucleotides are TGTGCCAGCAGCCCCACTAGAGGTGTTAATGAGCAGTTCTTC.

In its sample, this clonotype was seen a few times. The V and J genes are TRBV12-3 or TRBV12-4 and TRBJ2-7; D remains ambiguous. The germline V and J ends were trimmed by 1 base and 0 bases, with 7 bases remaining between them. This CDR3 is 14 amino acids long. The DNA of the CDR3 is TGTGCCAGCAGTTTAGGGTCCGGCTCCTACGAGCAGTACTTC. Protein product: CASSLGSGSYEQYF.

This clonotype has a handful of counts. This chain links TRBV9 with TRBJ1-1; D ambiguous. CDR1 is SGDLS and CDR2 is YYNGEE in the germline V gene. V lost 0 bases and J lost 6, with 24 bases in between. This CDR3 is built from 18 residues. The CDR3 here is CASSVGGGFRDVSAEAFF. In DNA, the CDR3 is TGTGCCAGCAGCGTAGGAGGTGGGTTTCGCGATGTGAGTGCTGAAGCTTTCTTT.

The CDR3 DNA sequence: TGCGCCAGCCAAGTCAAGACTAGCGTATTTGGCGGGGAGCTGTTTTTT. This sequence encodes CASQVKTSVFGGELFF. V gene TRBV5-1 combines with J gene TRBJ2-2; TRBD2 matches 8 bases. The CDR3 totals 16 residues. V lost 7 bases and J lost 7; bases outside the gene matches: 15. Germline-derived CDR1 and CDR2 are SGHRS and YFSETQ.

This clonotype has only one observation. The chain is built from TRBV5-1 and TRBJ2-7, with D possibly TRBD2 on 5 matching bases. Trimming pared 0 bases from V and 6 bases from J, leaving 16 bases between. The CDR3 has 15 amino acids. Germline-derived CDR1 and CDR2 are SGHRS and YFSETQ. The CDR3 sequence: CASSLASASRGEQYF. The CDR3 DNA is TGCGCCAGCAGCTTGGCCTCGGCTTCACGGGGCGAGCAGTACTTC.

This clonotype has just a few counts. The chain links TRBV20-1 to TRBJ2-7; perhaps TRBD1 as D (5 bases). Germline assignment: CDR1 DFQATT and CDR2 SNEGSKA (reference sequence). Trimming removed 2 bases from V and 2 bases from J, with 13 bases in between. CDR3 length equals 14 residues. The CDR3 DNA reads as TGCAGTGCTAGAAACACAGGATGGACCTACGAGCAGTACTTC. Protein product: CSARNTGWTYEQYF.

The chain employs TRBV29-1 and TRBJ2-5; no clear D gene. Germline V gene lookup returns CDR1 SQVTM and CDR2 ANQGSEA. The CDR3 extends over 11 amino acids. V gave up 1 base and J gave up 5 bases, with 5 bases separating them. The CDR3 spells CSVEGGETQYF. For the CDR3, the DNA is TGCAGCGTTGAAGGGGGTGAGACCCAGTACTTC.

The chain links TRBV12-3 or TRBV12-4 to TRBJ2-5; D uncertain. Between the trimmed V and J ends, which lost 4 bases and 5 bases, there was a span of 8 bases. This CDR3 comprises 12 residues. CDR3 loop: CASSSALETQYF. The CDR3 DNA reads as TGTGCCAGCAGTTCCGCCCTGGAGACCCAGTACTTC.

The rearrangement uses TRBV15 and TRBJ1-1; 9 bases align to TRBD1. Germline values: CDR1 LNHNV, CDR2 YYDKDF (reference sequence). The CDR3 extends over 15 amino acids. V gave up 5 bases and J gave up 2 bases; unmatched junction bases: 6. The CDR3 region is CATSSGTGPNTEAFF. CDR3 nucleotides: TGTGCCACCAGCTCCGGGACAGGGCCAAACACTGAAGCTTTCTTT.

This clonotype has only a few counts. The chain couples TRBV11-2 to TRBJ2-1; no reliable D call. V was pared by 4 bases and J by 5 bases, with 9 bases between. The CDR3 is 13 amino acids. Germline V gene sequence: CDR1 SGHAT, CDR2 FQNNGV. The CDR3 DNA is TGTGCCAGCAGCTCTCACCTCAACAATGAGCAGTTCTTC. Translating it yields CASSSHLNNEQFF.

This chain links TRBV29-1 with TRBJ2-5, with 8 bases that match TRBD1. This CDR3 has 17 residues. The germline CDR1 and CDR2 sequences are SQVTM and ANQGSEA. Losses at the gene ends were 2 bases for V and 4 bases for J; bases not matched to a gene: 15. CDR3 in DNA: TGCAGCGTTGAATGGGGCGAGTGGACAGGGCGGGGAGAGACCCAGTACTTC. It specifies CSVEWGEWTGRGETQYF.